The 31 T cell receptor beta chains reported below all come from one sample, sequenced in a study of naive and memory T cell subsets. General study findings and limits: Naive repertoires, especially CD8, held a few larger clonotypes, possibly memory cells re-expressing CD45RA.

Their antigens are not known. The beta constant-region primer was an equimolar mix of two oligonucleotides covering TRBC1 and TRBC2. Four rounds of PCR amplified the ligated cDNA using nested alpha and beta constant-region primers plus SP2. TCRdb reprocessed the UMI-ligation and nested PCR reads with MiXCR, giving one entry per CDR3 protein. In the table there are about 150,000 distinct CDR3 sequences, 22% of which are singletons. Material for sequencing was naive CD4+ T cells from blood. The receptors originated from a human donor in good health.

The genes are TRBV19 and TRBJ2-2; possible D gene TRBD1, 6 bases. The V and J ends lost 6 bases and 5 bases respectively, with 16 bases between them. The CDR3 is made up of 15 amino acids. Germline CDR1 and CDR2: LNHDA and SQIVND (reference sequence). CDR3 nucleotides: TGTGCCAGTAGCCCCGGGACACTTTATACCGGGGAGCTGTTTTTT. This gives the protein CASSPGTLYTGELFF.

This clonotype was seen once. The chain combines TRBV18 with TRBJ2-7; D might be TRBD1 (5 bases). Trimming left V 2 bases short and J 0 bases short, with 11 bases between. CDR1 KGHSH and CDR2 LQKENI come from the germline V gene. The CDR3 extends over 15 amino acids. CDR3 nucleotides: TGTGCCAGCTCACCAGTACCGGACAACTCCTACGAGCAGTACTTC. Translating gives CASSPVPDNSYEQYF.

This clonotype was detected a few times. The chain employs TRBV19 and TRBJ2-3; 11 nucleotides match TRBD1. V lost 5 bases to trimming and J lost 0 bases; unmatched junction nucleotides: 4. The V gene's germline CDR1 is LNHDA and CDR2 SQIVND (reference sequence). CDR3 length: 16 amino acids. The chain's CDR3 is CASSLDRGLSTDTQYF. CDR3 coding DNA: TGTGCCAGTAGTCTGGACAGGGGGCTTAGCACAGATACGCAGTATTTT.

The table lists this clonotype with a few counts. The rearrangement links TRBV5-4 to TRBJ1-4, with no clear D. Per germline, CDR1 SGHNT and CDR2 YYREEE (reference sequence). Trimming removed 5 bases from V and 3 bases from J, with 5 bases in between. The CDR3 loop spans 12 amino acids. The CDR3 DNA reads TGTGCCAGCAGAAAGCCTAATGAAAAACTGTTTTTT. Amino acids: CASRKPNEKLFF.

The sample holds a few counts of this clonotype. The rearrangement joins TRBV12-3 or TRBV12-4 to TRBJ1-1; tentative D call: TRBD1 (6 bases). The V end was cut by 4 bases, the J end by 0 bases, with 12 bases between. This CDR3 is built from 15 residues. CDR3 in amino acids: CASSSTGTMNTEAFF. The CDR3 DNA is TGTGCCAGCAGTTCTACAGGGACCATGAACACTGAAGCTTTCTTT.

The V and J genes are TRBV7-9 and TRBJ1-1; D remains unclear. The CDR3 spans 16 residues. Trimming removed 1 base at V and 6 bases at J, with 18 bases between. Germline CDR1 and CDR2: SEHNR and FQNEAQ (reference sequence). The CDR3 sequence is CASSLGLLRGEAEAFF. The CDR3 bases are TGTGCCAGCAGCTTAGGCCTCTTACGTGGTGAAGCTGAAGCTTTCTTT.

This clonotype was seen repeatedly, ten times or more. V and J are TRBV11-3 and TRBJ1-1; D possibly corresponds to TRBD1 (5 bases). Looked up from germline, CDR1 is SGHNT and CDR2 is YENEEA. This CDR3 comprises 14 residues. Trimming took off 6 bases at V and 3 bases at J, with 14 bases between the two ends. CDR3 residues: CASSSHGGDTEAFF. The CDR3 DNA reads TGTGCCAGCAGTTCGCATGGGGGAGACACTGAAGCTTTCTTT.

This chain links TRBV10-3 with TRBJ2-1, with 9 positions matching TRBD2. The CDR3 covers 16 residues. The V gene end was trimmed by 4 bases and the J gene end by 8 bases; junction bases not matched to a gene: 12. Germline V gene data show CDR1 as ENHRY and CDR2 as SYGVKD. CDR3 DNA sequence: TGTGCCATCAGTGGTATGGGCGGGAGGGCCGGCTATGAGCAGTTCTTC. Encoded protein: CAISGMGGRAGYEQFF.

CDR3 loop: CASGTSEVDIQYF. The CDR3 DNA reads as TGTGCCAGTGGGACATCGGAGGTCGACATTCAGTACTTC. The chain carries TRBV12-3 or TRBV12-4 and TRBJ2-4; tentative D call: TRBD1 (6 bases). With 9 bases removed from V and 8 bases from J, the gap between germline ends came to 17 bases. The CDR3 is made up of 13 amino acids.

The chain uses TRBV5-1 and TRBJ2-1; D call uncertain. The length of the CDR3 is 15 residues. CDR1 SGHRS and CDR2 YFSETQ come from the germline V gene. Trimming took 0 bases from V and 4 from J, leaving 11 bases between them. CDR3 DNA: TGCGCCAGCAGCTTGGAACTACCAAGATACAATGAGCAGTTCTTC. Protein sequence: CASSLELPRYNEQFF.

In its sample, this clonotype was seen many times. This chain connects TRBV19 to TRBJ2-1; TRBD2 matches 10 bases. The CDR3 has 17 residues. The V segment lost 3 bases and the J segment 4 bases; nucleotides outside the gene matches: 9. CDR1 and CDR2 (germline): LNHDA, SQIVND (reference sequence). CDR3: CASSIFGTSASYNEQFF. The CDR3 bases are TGTGCCAGTAGTATCTTCGGGACTAGCGCGTCATACAATGAGCAGTTCTTC.

V gene TRBV27 combines with J gene TRBJ2-5, with 9 bases lining up with TRBD2. Germline loops: CDR1 MNHEY, CDR2 SMNVEV (reference sequence). The trim removed 8 bases at V and 4 bases at J, leaving 8 bases unmatched. The CDR3 has 14 residues. The CDR3 loop reads CASALAGRIETQYF. In DNA, the CDR3 is TGTGCCAGCGCCCTAGCGGGACGGATAGAGACCCAGTACTTC.

This clonotype was found a few times. The chain links TRBV5-1 to TRBJ2-1, with 12 nucleotides matching TRBD2. Germline V gene lookup returns CDR1 SGHRS and CDR2 YFSETQ. Trimming cost V 1 base and J 0 bases; bases outside gene matches: 5. This CDR3 spans 18 amino acids. CDR3 protein: CASSLRLAGGSSYNEQFF. Written as DNA, the CDR3 is TGCGCCAGCAGCTTGCGGCTAGCGGGGGGGAGCTCCTACAATGAGCAGTTCTTC.

This clonotype has just a few counts. The chain uses TRBV28 and TRBJ2-5, with D possibly TRBD2 on 7 matching bases. CDR3 length: 16 residues. The germline V gene has CDR1 MDHEN and CDR2 SYDVKM. Trimming removed 5 bases from V and 3 bases from J, with 19 bases in between. CDR3 DNA: TGTGCCAGCAGTGTGATTTGGGGGGGGCAGGAAGAGACCCAGTACTTC. This codes for CASSVIWGGQEETQYF.

The chain recombines TRBV5-1 with TRBJ2-7; no clear D. The V end was cut by 5 bases, the J end by 2 bases, with 11 bases between. The germline V gene encodes CDR1 SGHRS and CDR2 YFSETQ. CDR3 size: 13 residues. CDR3 loop: CASRSDTAYEQYF. The CDR3, as DNA: TGCGCCAGCAGGTCAGACACTGCCTACGAGCAGTACTTC.

The chain joins TRBV28 to TRBJ2-3; no clear D. V lost 6 bases and J 2 bases, leaving 12 bases between the germline ends. Germline assignment: CDR1 MDHEN and CDR2 SYDVKM. The CDR3 has 14 residues. As DNA, the CDR3 is TGTGCCAGCAGCCCCCCGTTCACCACAGATACGCAGTATTTT. This gives the protein CASSPPFTTDTQYF.

The gene calls are TRBV6-1 and TRBJ2-1; D perhaps matches TRBD2 (5 bases). CDR1 and CDR2 (germline): MNHNS, SASEGT. Trimming cost V 10 bases and J 3 bases, with 10 bases left between them. The CDR3 runs to 12 residues. CDR3 region: CATYGVYNEQFF. In DNA form, the CDR3 reads TGTGCCACCTACGGGGTCTACAATGAGCAGTTCTTC.

The chain has TRBV12-3 or TRBV12-4 and TRBJ1-2; D may be TRBD1 (5 bases). The ends were cut back, 5 bases at V and 0 bases at J, with 19 bases in the middle. The CDR3 extends over 17 amino acids. The CDR3 protein is CASSPGTLRGANYGYTF. The DNA of the CDR3 is TGTGCCAGCAGTCCAGGGACCCTTCGCGGGGCTAACTATGGCTACACCTTC.

As regards this clonotype: A much larger clone differs by one base, so this may be a read error. This sequence joins TRBV29-1 and TRBJ2-1; D remains unclear. Trimming removed 2 bases at V and 10 bases at J, with 9 bases between. Germline values: CDR1 SQVTM, CDR2 ANQGSEA. The CDR3 loop spans 11 amino acids. As DNA, the CDR3 is TGCAGCGTTGAATACGTGTGGGAGCAGTTCTTC. Protein product: CSVEYVWEQFF.

About this clonotype itself: A single base separates this from a much larger clone, so it may be a read error. This CDR3 is CASTQGDILAKNIQYF. CDR3 bases: TGTGCCAGCACCCAAGGGGACATACTAGCCAAAAACATTCAGTACTTC. The chain combines TRBV28 with TRBJ2-4; the D gene is possibly TRBD1 (6 bases). V gave up 7 bases and J gave up 0 bases, with 16 bases separating them. The CDR3 has 16 residues. Germline loops: CDR1 MDHEN, CDR2 SYDVKM.

This clonotype was counted between two and nine times. The chain recombines TRBV5-1 with TRBJ2-5; D gene uncertain. Trimming took 4 bases from V and 2 from J, leaving 21 bases between them. This CDR3 region has 17 residues. Germline V gene lookup returns CDR1 SGHRS and CDR2 YFSETQ. CDR3 sequence reads: CASSPHPFRSKQETQYF. The CDR3 DNA reads TGCGCCAGCAGCCCGCACCCCTTTAGGAGTAAGCAAGAGACCCAGTACTTC.

This clonotype has more than one count but fewer than ten. This chain joins TRBV12-3 or TRBV12-4 and TRBJ1-1; the D is unclear. The CDR3 length is 11 residues. The germline V and J ends were trimmed by 8 bases and 1 base, with 5 bases remaining between them. CDR3 residues: CASLRNTEAFF. For the CDR3, the DNA is TGTGCCAGCCTCAGGAACACTGAAGCTTTCTTT.

The chain combines TRBV28 with TRBJ2-4, with 12 bases fitting TRBD2. Looked up from germline, CDR1 is MDHEN and CDR2 is SYDVKM. This CDR3 is 17 amino acids long. The J segment lost 0 bases and the V segment lost 5 bases, leaving 5 bases of the junction unmatched. CDR3 nucleotides: TGTGCCAGCAGTGGGGGACTAGCGGGTTTAGCCAAAAACATTCAGTACTTC. The encoded protein is CASSGGLAGLAKNIQYF. Supplemented by reference TRBV28 and TRBJ2-4, the full variable domain reads DVKVTQSSRYLVKRTGEKVFLECVQDMDHENMFWYRQDPGLGLRLIYFSYDVKMKEKGDIPEGYSVSREKKERFSLILESASTNQTSMYLCASSGGLAGLAKNIQYFGAGTRLSVL.

V and J are TRBV7-8 and TRBJ2-5; no firm D call. Germline-derived CDR1 and CDR2 are SGHVS and FQNEAQ. This CDR3 is 14 amino acids long. Trimming shortened V by 1 base and J by 5 bases, and 11 bases separated the two germline ends. The CDR3 here is CASSLGALRETQYF. The CDR3 nucleotides read TGTGCCAGCAGCTTAGGGGCTCTGCGGGAGACCCAGTACTTC.

This chain joins TRBV29-1 and TRBJ2-3; D is unclear. The V gene's germline CDR1 is SQVTM and CDR2 ANQGSEA. The CDR3 sequence is 13 residues long. V lost 4 bases and J 0 bases, leaving 8 bases between the germline ends. This CDR3 reads CSVGRDSTDTQYF. CDR3 nucleotide sequence: TGCAGCGTTGGCCGAGATAGCACAGATACGCAGTATTTT.

This clonotype was observed many times. This chain joins TRBV19 and TRBJ2-1; 9 bases are a match to TRBD2. Germline values: CDR1 LNHDA, CDR2 SQIVND (reference sequence). The CDR3 runs to 17 residues. The junction had 11 bases not matched to a gene; V was cut back by 7 bases and J by 1 base. The CDR3, as DNA: TGTGCCAGTAACCAACCGATTCTAGCGGGATCCTACAATGAGCAGTTCTTC. It encodes CASNQPILAGSYNEQFF.

The chain employs TRBV19 and TRBJ2-4; perhaps TRBD2 as D (6 bases). The CDR3 loop spans 14 amino acids. V was cut by 3 bases and J by 6 bases, with 12 bases left in between. CDR1 LNHDA and CDR2 SQIVND come from the germline V gene (reference sequence). CDR3 in amino acids: CASSISGVPNIQYF. CDR3 nucleotides: TGTGCCAGTAGTATCTCGGGGGTTCCAAACATTCAGTACTTC.

This clonotype was counted between two and nine times. The chain recombines TRBV12-3 or TRBV12-4 with TRBJ2-1; 11 bases fit TRBD2. The CDR3 has 16 amino acids. Unmatched junction bases numbered 9, after V lost 3 bases and J lost 8 bases. The CDR3 is CASSFGLAGFSHEQFF. The CDR3 region has the DNA TGTGCCAGCAGTTTTGGACTAGCGGGTTTTAGTCATGAGCAGTTCTTC.

V gene TRBV27 combines with J gene TRBJ2-3; the D is unclear. Germline-derived CDR1 and CDR2 are MNHEY and SMNVEV (reference sequence). The CDR3 runs to 13 residues. The V end was cut by 0 bases, the J end by 6 bases, with 7 bases between. In DNA form, the CDR3 reads TGTGCCAGCAGTTTATCGTTTCAGGATACGCAGTATTTT. Translation: CASSLSFQDTQYF.

The chain carries TRBV28 and TRBJ2-7, with 11 bases fitting TRBD2. V lost 6 bases and J lost 4; bases outside the gene matches: 8. CDR3 length: 15 residues. CDR1 is MDHEN, CDR2 SYDVKM, per germline. The CDR3 DNA reads as TGTGCCAGCAGCTTAGCCACTAGCGGGAGATACGAGCAGTACTTC. Its translation is CASSLATSGRYEQYF.

This clonotype was observed many times. The chain links TRBV29-1 to TRBJ2-7; TRBD1 might be the D (6 bases). The ends were cut back, 4 bases at V and 2 bases at J, with 9 bases in the middle. This CDR3 is built from 12 residues. The germline gives CDR1 SQVTM, CDR2 ANQGSEA. This CDR3 is CSVGWTAYEQYF. Written as DNA, the CDR3 is TGCAGCGTTGGGTGGACAGCCTACGAGCAGTACTTC.